Shown below are 25 T cell receptor beta chains from a single sample sequenced in a study of OX40 agonist ivuxolimab in advanced cancers. Sequenced by immunoSEQ multiplex PCR; TCRdb stores in-frame clones only, minus some. The table lists 55,000 to 80,000 clones, roughly 87% of them singletons, with about 1.3% in the top ten. The source material was CD4+ or CD8+ T cells sorted from blood, sampled in a trial of the OX40 agonist ivuxolimab. These receptors were taken from an adult with an advanced solid tumor such as melanoma, head and neck, liver or kidney cancer.

In its sample, this clone was seen once. The chain has TRBV2 and TRBJ2-7; 14 bases agree with TRBD2. CDR1 is SNHLY and CDR2 is FYNNEI in the germline V gene. CDR3 length: 16 residues. Germline trimming cut 4 bases from V and 4 bases from J; bases unmatched to any gene: 6. CDR3 loop: CASSAGTSGSRYEQYF. In DNA form, the CDR3 reads TGTGCCAGCAGTGCTGGGACTAGCGGGAGTAGGTACGAGCAGTACTTC.

V is TRBV30 and J is TRBJ2-4; TRBD2 aligns across 8 bases. This CDR3 comprises 16 residues. Germline values: CDR1 GTSNPN, CDR2 SVGIG (reference sequence). V dropped 4 bases and J dropped 1; count of bases not matched to a gene: 9. CDR3 nucleotide sequence: TGTGCCTGGATAGAAGGCGGGGGGAACGCCAAAAACATTCAGTACTTC. This codes for CAWIEGGGNAKNIQYF. Full variable domain (missing parts from reference TRBV30 and TRBJ2-4): SQTIHQWPATLVQPVGSPLSLECTVEGTSNPNLYWYRQAAGRGLQLLFYSVGIGQISSEVPQNLSASRPQDRQFILSSKKLLLSDSGFYLCAWIEGGGNAKNIQYFGAGTRLSVL.

The table lists this clone with a few counts. The chain recombines TRBV5-5 with TRBJ1-1, with unresolved D. The germline V gene has CDR1 SGHKS and CDR2 YYEKEE (reference sequence). This CDR3 is 12 amino acids long. V lost 1 base, J lost 8 bases, and 9 bases lay in between. CDR3 sequence (DNA): TGTGCCAGCAGCTTGCTTGGCGAGGAAGCTTTCTTT. It specifies CASSLLGEEAFF.

V and J are TRBV11-2 and TRBJ2-7; tentatively, D is TRBD2 (6 bases). V was trimmed by 1 base and J by 12 bases, leaving 19 bases between them. The CDR3 is made up of 14 amino acids. Germline values: CDR1 SGHAT, CDR2 FQNNGV. The CDR3 is CASSLAGSGTNWYF. The CDR3 nucleotides are TGTGCCAGCAGCTTAGCTGGTAGCGGAACGAACTGGTACTTC.

The gene calls are TRBV5-1 and TRBJ2-5, with D hard to call. Trimming took off 2 bases at V and 4 bases at J, with 6 bases between the two ends. Germline CDR1 SGHRS, CDR2 YFSETQ. The length of the CDR3 is 12 residues. The CDR3 loop is CASSLTVETQYF. Written as DNA, the CDR3 is TGCGCCAGCAGCTTAACTGTAGAGACCCAGTACTTC.

The rearrangement joins TRBV7-3 to TRBJ2-3, with 14 bases fitting TRBD2. With 5 bases clipped from V and 1 base from J, the junction kept 8 bases outside the gene matches. This CDR3 spans 18 amino acids. Per germline, CDR1 SGHTA and CDR2 FQGTGA. CDR3 in amino acids: CASSRGLAGGKGTDTQYF. CDR3 in DNA: TGTGCCAGCAGCCGCGGACTAGCGGGAGGAAAAGGCACAGATACGCAGTATTTT.

The V gene is TRBV18, the J gene TRBJ1-1; maybe TRBD1 (5 bases). Germline V gene sequence: CDR1 KGHSH, CDR2 LQKENI. V was trimmed by 1 base and J by 4 bases, leaving 13 bases between them. The CDR3 covers 15 residues. The CDR3 sequence: CASSPRGGDGTEAFF. The CDR3 nucleotides read TGTGCCAGCTCACCACGGGGGGGGGATGGCACTGAAGCTTTCTTT.

The chain couples TRBV7-6 to TRBJ1-6, with D maybe TRBD1 (6 bases). V lost 7 bases, J lost 8 bases, and 15 bases lay in between. Germline CDR1 SGHVS, CDR2 FNYEAQ. The CDR3 is 14 amino acids. CDR3 DNA: TGTGCCAGCACCCCAGGGGAAAACGATTCACCCCTCCACTTT. This codes for CASTPGENDSPLHF.

This clone was found a few times. The CDR3 DNA reads as TGTGCCAGCAGTGATGCAGGAGCGGGAGAAAAACTGTTTTTT. Protein product: CASSDAGAGEKLFF. This chain connects TRBV6-1 to TRBJ1-4; the D is unclear. V lost 3 bases, J lost 8 bases, and 13 bases lay in between. The CDR3 covers 14 residues. Germline CDR1 reads MNHNS; CDR2 reads SASEGT.

V usage is TRBV29-1 and J usage is TRBJ2-5; TRBD2 aligns across 7 bases. CDR3 length equals 13 residues. Germline CDR1 is SQVTM and CDR2 is ANQGSEA. V trimming: 6 bases; J trimming: 5 bases; junction bases outside the gene matches: 9. In DNA form, the CDR3 reads TGCAGCGTCCCCCTGGGCGGGGGTGAGACCCAGTACTTC. Amino acid sequence: CSVPLGGGETQYF. Supplemented by reference TRBV29-1 and TRBJ2-5, the full variable domain reads SAVISQKPSRDICQRGTSLTIQCQVDSQVTMMFWYRQQPGQSLTLIATANQGSEATYESGFVIDKFPISRPNLTFSTLTVSNMSPEDSSIYLCSVPLGGGETQYFGPGTRLLVL.

The chain employs TRBV7-8 and TRBJ1-1; maybe TRBD1 (5 bases). This CDR3 has 14 residues. CDR1 is SGHVS, CDR2 FQNEAQ, per germline. The ends were cut back, 5 bases at V and 3 bases at J, with 13 bases in the middle. The CDR3 bases are TGTGCCAGCAGCGCCCGGGGGGACTACACTGAAGCTTTCTTT. Its translation is CASSARGDYTEAFF.

The chain combines TRBV10-1 with TRBJ2-2; D unresolved. CDR1 and CDR2 from the germline V gene are WNHNN and SYGVQD (reference sequence). The CDR3 spans 14 residues. The ends were cut back, 5 bases at V and 0 bases at J, with 7 bases in the middle. CDR3 protein: CASSTGSNTGELFF. The DNA of the CDR3 is TGCGCCAGCAGTACCGGTTCGAACACCGGGGAGCTGTTTTTT.

V usage is TRBV5-1 and J usage is TRBJ2-6; 7 bases fit TRBD1. The junction had 4 bases not matched to a gene; V was cut back by 2 bases and J by 2 bases. CDR3 length equals 16 residues. Per the germline V gene, CDR1 is SGHRS and CDR2 is YFSETQ. The CDR3 coding sequence is TGCGCCAGCAGCTTAGCCACAGGGGCTGGGGCCAACGTCCTGACTTTC. Protein sequence: CASSLATGAGANVLTF.

The V call is TRBV4-1, the J call TRBJ1-2; 8 bases are shared with TRBD1. Germline-derived CDR1 and CDR2 are MGHRA and YSYEKL. The V gene end was trimmed by 3 bases and the J gene end by 4 bases; junction bases not matched to a gene: 7. The CDR3 runs to 15 residues. CDR3 DNA sequence: TGCGCCAGCAGCCACCCGGACAGGGAGGCCTATGGCTACACCTTC. Translating gives CASSHPDREAYGYTF.

This sequence joins TRBV6-1 and TRBJ1-5; 8 nucleotides match TRBD1. V trimming: 10 bases; J trimming: 0 bases; junction bases outside the gene matches: 8. Germline V gene sequence: CDR1 MNHNS, CDR2 SASEGT. The CDR3 has 15 residues. The chain's CDR3 is CAILRGQGSNQPQHF. The CDR3 bases are TGTGCCATACTCAGGGGGCAGGGTAGCAATCAGCCCCAGCATTTT.

About this clone: With a much larger clone just one base away, this may be a read error. The J gene is TRBJ2-2, the V gene TRBV5-4; 9 bases are a match to TRBD1. This CDR3 is built from 15 residues. V shed 5 bases and J 1 base; nucleotides not matched to a gene: 3. The germline gives CDR1 SGHNT, CDR2 YYREEE (reference sequence). Written as DNA, the CDR3 is TGTGCCAGCAGTTCGGGACAGGGGAACACCGGGGAGCTGTTTTTT. Its protein product is CASSSGQGNTGELFF.

The J gene is TRBJ2-1, the V gene TRBV21-1; the D call TRBD1 from the table was never checked on the DNA. TRBV21-1 represents a pseudogene. This CDR3 has 20 residues. CDR3 amino acids: CASYATTGLRCDRSYNEQFF. The CDR3 DNA reads as TGTGCCAGCTACGCGACCACAGGGCTGAGATGCGATCGGTCCTACAATGAGCAGTTCTTC.

This chain connects TRBV4-1 to TRBJ2-5; 10 nucleotides match TRBD2. The junction had 7 bases not matched to a gene; V was cut back by 0 bases and J by 3 bases. CDR1 and CDR2 from the germline V gene are MGHRA and YSYEKL. The CDR3 runs to 17 residues. The CDR3 bases are TGCGCCAGCAGCCAAGATGATTGGACTAGCGGAAAAGAGACCCAGTACTTC. Protein sequence: CASSQDDWTSGKETQYF.

The chain has TRBV28 and TRBJ1-2, with no clear D. Germline V gene lookup returns CDR1 MDHEN and CDR2 SYDVKM. The CDR3 totals 13 residues. V was shortened by 5 bases and J by 4 bases, with 11 bases between the two germline ends. The CDR3 DNA is TGTGCCAGCAGTCCTCCGGGCGGCTATGGCTACACCTTC. It codes for CASSPPGGYGYTF.

The gene calls are TRBV18 and TRBJ2-2; TRBD2 agrees at 8 bases. Losses at the gene ends were 2 bases for V and 1 base for J; bases not matched to a gene: 3. The CDR3 is 16 residues long. The V gene's germline CDR1 is KGHSH and CDR2 LQKENI. The CDR3: CASSPSGGQNTGELFF. The CDR3 DNA reads TGTGCCAGCTCACCATCGGGGGGGCAGAACACCGGGGAGCTGTTTTTT. Supplemented by reference TRBV18 and TRBJ2-2, the full variable domain reads NAGVMQNPRHLVRRRGQEARLRCSPMKGHSHVYWYRQLPEEGLKFMVYLQKENIIDESGMPKERFSAEFPKEGPSILRIQQVVRGDSAAYFCASSPSGGQNTGELFFGEGSRLTVL.

This clone showed up just a few times. V gene TRBV18 combines with J gene TRBJ2-7; the match to TRBD2 covers 9 bases. With V trimmed by 0 bases and J by 7 bases, 10 bases remained unmatched. Germline V gene sequence: CDR1 KGHSH, CDR2 LQKENI. The CDR3 extends over 16 amino acids. The CDR3 protein is CASSPPTSGIRGEQYF. The CDR3 DNA follows: TGTGCCAGCTCACCACCGACTAGCGGTATCCGGGGGGAGCAGTACTTC.

J is TRBJ1-1 and V is TRBV5-1, with D perhaps matching TRBD1 (6 bases). Germline V gene sequence: CDR1 SGHRS, CDR2 YFSETQ. V lost 0 bases and J 5 bases, leaving 11 bases between the germline ends. The CDR3 sequence is 14 residues long. CDR3 loop: CASSLGQGWTEAFF. CDR3 sequence (DNA): TGCGCCAGCAGCTTGGGGCAGGGGTGGACTGAAGCTTTCTTT. Together with reference TRBV5-1 and TRBJ1-1, the CDR3 gives the full variable domain: KAGVTQTPRYLIKTRGQQVTLSCSPISGHRSVSWYQQTPGQGLQFLFEYFSETQRNKGNFPGRFSGRQFSNSRSEMNVSTLELGDSALYLCASSLGQGWTEAFFGQGTRLTVV.

The chain couples TRBV5-1 to TRBJ2-1, with D possibly being TRBD2 (6 bases). This CDR3 has 13 residues. V was clipped by 0 bases and J by 8 bases, with 9 bases between them. Germline V gives CDR1 SGHRS, CDR2 YFSETQ. The CDR3 sequence: CASSLGPGDEQFF. The CDR3 nucleotides are TGCGCCAGCAGCTTGGGGCCGGGGGATGAGCAGTTCTTC.

V is TRBV19 and J is TRBJ1-1; D ambiguous. This CDR3 is 11 amino acids long. Germline V gene lookup returns CDR1 LNHDA and CDR2 SQIVND (reference sequence). Trimming removed 8 bases at V and 4 bases at J, with 8 bases between. The CDR3 coding sequence is TGTGCCAGTGCTGGGTCCACTGAAGCTTTCTTT. Its protein is CASAGSTEAFF. The full variable domain, rest sourced from reference TRBV19 and TRBJ1-1, is DGGITQSPKYLFRKEGQNVTLSCEQNLNHDAMYWYRQDPGQGLRLIYYSQIVNDFQKGDIAEGYSVSREKKESFPLTVTSAQKNPTAFYLCASAGSTEAFFGQGTRLTVV.

This rearrangement joins TRBV6-5 to TRBJ1-3; weak D call: TRBD1 (5 bases). The CDR3 runs to 15 residues. V was trimmed by 7 bases and J by 4 bases, leaving 17 bases between them. The germline V gene encodes CDR1 MNHEY and CDR2 SVGAGI. The CDR3 region is CASTLSLGPGNTIYF. CDR3 nucleotides: TGTGCCAGCACCCTTAGTTTGGGGCCGGGAAACACCATATATTTT.